The present entry profiles one T cell receptor beta chain with its context. No cognate antigen has been identified for it. No much larger clonotype is one base removed from it; base qualities were not supplied. This entry comes from a study of STAT5B mutations in CD4+ large granular lymphocyte leukemia (dated by TCRdb to the early 2020s). As for the study more broadly: Among the healthy controls, the CDR3 'QG' motif was associated with a particular HLA allele. The purity of purified fractions was confirmed by flow cytometry on FACSCanto II or FACSVerse to exceed 95% among lymphocytes. TCRbeta repertoires of CD4+ T-cell large granular lymphocyte leukemia patients were compared with those of healthy blood donors.

Healthy controls were approximately 40 blood donors whose buffy coats came from the Finnish Red Cross blood service. All TCR-sequenced material derived from peripheral blood: patient blood samples and healthy donor buffy coats. Ficoll-Hypaque gradient centrifugation was used to isolate peripheral blood mononuclear cells. For the healthy controls, CD4+ cells were obtained from buffy coats by magnetic purification. Genomic DNA was extracted using the Gentra Puregene Cell and Tissue kit, and a Qubit 2.0 fluorometer was used to quantify it. The CDR3, from cysteine to phenylalanine, totals 15 residues. Of the read, only the CDR3 DNA is kept; its 45 bases are in frame from base 1. CDR1 and CDR2 were assigned from the germline V gene (reference sequence) as MNHNY and SVGAGI. V and J lose 6 bases and 0 bases, and a span of 11 bases separates them. The immunoSEQ assay at survey resolution was applied to genomic DNA for sequencing of TCRbeta rearrangements. The source study handled its data this way. A lowest detectable productive clonotype frequency of 2.59 x 10-5 was observed in the TCR sequencing data. Analyses included only productive TCRbeta rearrangements, meaning complete and in-frame sequences. Sample clonality was computed as Simpson clonality in the immunoSEQ Analyzer version 3.0. Clones were categorized by frequency as very rare, small, medium, large (1-20%) or hyperexpanded (>20%). OLGA 1.2.3 estimated generation probabilities, VDJtools produced V-gene circos plots, VDJdb was queried for specificities, and GLIPH identified CDR3 motifs. TCRdb mirrors the immuneACCESS table, restricted to in-frame sequences. Some clones are absent from its copies; in checked studies, under half trace to an unresolved V gene, and the reason for the others is unknown. V, J and clone size were drawn from that table, and D and trimming were deduced from the DNA. The table for this sample lists 30,000 to 40,000 clones; over 60% of them were counted only once. More than 6% of the sample is in the top ten clones.

Results and caveats for the whole study, not just this receptor: Compared with healthy CD4+ repertoires, CD4-sorted patient repertoires appeared more clonal, and this difference remained even after the putative leukemic clones were removed. The main leukemic clonotypes were found to be private to each patient, although around 24% of the main leukemic clonotypes were detected at low frequency in the non-leukemic repertoires of other patients. The data were not HLA-matched, and the relatively small sample size could explain the higher clonality seen in CD4+ compared with CD8+ T-LGLL. Enrichment of TRBV06-family usage was observed among the top patient clones (8/27) relative to healthy controls (2/35).

The receptor comes from a human donor in good health. Rearrangement joined TRBV6-6 to TRBJ2-2; possibly the D gene is TRBD1, per 6 matching bases. The sequencing sample was made of CD4+ T cells from blood buffy coats. The CDR3 loop reads CASSTGTTNTGELFF. Read as DNA, the sequence is TGTGCCAGCAGCACCGGGACAACGAACACCGGGGAGCTGTTTTTT.